The entry below describes one T cell receptor (beta chain). The protocol was immunoSEQ multiplex PCR, while the TCRdb copy is restricted to in-frame clones and leaves out a portion. This table holds over 130,000 clones, roughly 92% found once. These data belong to a study of T cell responses to AZD1222 COVID-19 vaccine. Germline loops: CDR1 LNHDA, CDR2 SQIVND (reference sequence). Trimming cost V 4 bases and J 0 bases; bases outside gene matches: 5. The CDR3 extends over 16 amino acids. The sequence derives from an adult who received the AZD1222 COVID-19 vaccine. The chain uses TRBV19 and TRBJ1-4; 7 nucleotides agree with TRBD1. This sample comprised peripheral blood, obtained 28 days after the second AZD1222 dose. The CDR3 loop reads CASSTTGIATNEKLFF. CDR3 coding DNA: TGTGCCAGTAGTACGACAGGGATTGCAACTAATGAAAAACTGTTTTTT. The variable domain in full, with the rest retrieved from reference TRBV19 and TRBJ1-4, is DGGITQSPKYLFRKEGQNVTLSCEQNLNHDAMYWYRQDPGQGLRLIYYSQIVNDFQKGDIAEGYSVSREKKESFPLTVTSAQKNPTAFYLCASSTTGIATNEKLFFGSGTQLSVL.